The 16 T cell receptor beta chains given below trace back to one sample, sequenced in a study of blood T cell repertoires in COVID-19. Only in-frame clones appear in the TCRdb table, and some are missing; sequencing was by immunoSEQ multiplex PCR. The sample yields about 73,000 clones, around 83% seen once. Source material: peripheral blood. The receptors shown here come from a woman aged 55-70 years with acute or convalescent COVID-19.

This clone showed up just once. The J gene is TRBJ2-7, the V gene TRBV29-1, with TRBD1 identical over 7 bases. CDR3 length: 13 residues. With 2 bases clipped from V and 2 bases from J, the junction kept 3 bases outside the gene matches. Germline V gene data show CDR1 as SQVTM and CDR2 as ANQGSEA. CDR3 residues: CSVETGDPYEQYF. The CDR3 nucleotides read TGCAGCGTTGAAACAGGGGATCCCTACGAGCAGTACTTC.

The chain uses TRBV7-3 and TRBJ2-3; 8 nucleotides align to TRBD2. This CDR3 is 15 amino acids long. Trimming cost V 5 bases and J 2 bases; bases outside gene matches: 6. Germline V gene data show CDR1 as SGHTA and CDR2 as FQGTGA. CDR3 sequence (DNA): TGTGCCAGCAGCCCTGGCGGGGGGTTCACAGATACGCAGTATTTT. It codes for CASSPGGGFTDTQYF.

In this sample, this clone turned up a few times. CDR3 amino acids: CASHRGSEAFF. DNA for the CDR3: TGTGCCAGTCACAGGGGTTCTGAAGCTTTCTTT. V and J are TRBV19 and TRBJ1-1; 7 positions agree with TRBD1. Germline loops: CDR1 LNHDA, CDR2 SQIVND (reference sequence). The CDR3 loop spans 11 amino acids. Germline trimming cut 8 bases from V and 6 bases from J; bases unmatched to any gene: 3.

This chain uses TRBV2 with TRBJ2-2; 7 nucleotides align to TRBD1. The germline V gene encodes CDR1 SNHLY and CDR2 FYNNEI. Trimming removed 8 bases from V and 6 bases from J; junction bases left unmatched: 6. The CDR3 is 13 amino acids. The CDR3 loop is CASGAQGPGELFF. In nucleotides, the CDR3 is TGTGCCAGCGGGGCACAGGGGCCCGGGGAGCTGTTTTTT.

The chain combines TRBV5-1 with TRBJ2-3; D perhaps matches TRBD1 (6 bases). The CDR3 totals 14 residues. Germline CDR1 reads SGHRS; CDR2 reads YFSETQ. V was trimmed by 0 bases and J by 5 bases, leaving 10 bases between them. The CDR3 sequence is CASSLAQGIDTQYF. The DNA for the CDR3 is TGCGCCAGCAGCTTGGCCCAGGGGATAGATACGCAGTATTTT.

As DNA, the CDR3 is TGTGCCAGCAGCCAAGATCTCGGGAGCTCCTATAATTCACCCCTCCACTTT. It specifies CASSQDLGSSYNSPLHF. The chain is built from TRBV3-1 (or the pseudogene TRBV3-2) and TRBJ1-6; D remains unclear. The germline V gene encodes CDR1 LGHDT and CDR2 YNNKEL (reference sequence). Trimming cost V 0 bases and J 0 bases, with 9 bases left between them. This CDR3 has 17 amino acids.

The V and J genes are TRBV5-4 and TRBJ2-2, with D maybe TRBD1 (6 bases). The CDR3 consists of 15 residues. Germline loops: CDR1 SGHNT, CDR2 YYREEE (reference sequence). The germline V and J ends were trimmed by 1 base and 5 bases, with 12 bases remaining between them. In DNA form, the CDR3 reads TGTGCCAGCAGCTTGTTTAACAGGGAGACCGGGGAGCTGTTTTTT. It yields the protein CASSLFNRETGELFF.

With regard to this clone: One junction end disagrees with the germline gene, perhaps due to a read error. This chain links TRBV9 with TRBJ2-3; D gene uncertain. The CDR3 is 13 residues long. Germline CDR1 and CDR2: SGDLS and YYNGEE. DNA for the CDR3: TGTGCCAGCAGCGTAGGTTTAGAAGATACGCGGTATTTT. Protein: CASSVGLEDTRYF.

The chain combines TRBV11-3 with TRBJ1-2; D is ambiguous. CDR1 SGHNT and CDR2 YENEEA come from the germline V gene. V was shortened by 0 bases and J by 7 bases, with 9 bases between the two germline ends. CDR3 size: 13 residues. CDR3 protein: CASSLDGQSGYTF. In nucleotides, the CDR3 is TGTGCCAGCAGCTTAGATGGGCAGAGTGGCTACACCTTC.

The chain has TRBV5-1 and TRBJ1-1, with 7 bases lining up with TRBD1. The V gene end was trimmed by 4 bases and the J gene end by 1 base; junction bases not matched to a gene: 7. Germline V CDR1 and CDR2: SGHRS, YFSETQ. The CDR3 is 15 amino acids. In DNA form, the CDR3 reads TGCGCCAGCAGCCACCGACAGGGTTGGAACACTGAAGCTTTCTTT. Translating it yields CASSHRQGWNTEAFF. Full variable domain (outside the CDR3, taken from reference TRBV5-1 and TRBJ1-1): KAGVTQTPRYLIKTRGQQVTLSCSPISGHRSVSWYQQTPGQGLQFLFEYFSETQRNKGNFPGRFSGRQFSNSRSEMNVSTLELGDSALYLCASSHRQGWNTEAFFGQGTRLTVV.

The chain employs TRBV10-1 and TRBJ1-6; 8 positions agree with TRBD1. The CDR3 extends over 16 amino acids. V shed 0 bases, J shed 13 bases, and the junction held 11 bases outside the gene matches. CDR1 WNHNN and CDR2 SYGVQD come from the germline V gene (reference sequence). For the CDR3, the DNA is TGCGCCAGCAGTGAGTCGACGCCAGGGGGCATCAAGCCCCTCCACTTT. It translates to CASSESTPGGIKPLHF.

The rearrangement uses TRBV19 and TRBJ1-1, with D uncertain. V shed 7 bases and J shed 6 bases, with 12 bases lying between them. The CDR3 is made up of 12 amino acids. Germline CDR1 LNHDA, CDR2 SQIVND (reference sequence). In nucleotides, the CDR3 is TGTGCCAGTAAGGATCAGGAGGCTGAAGCTTTCTTT. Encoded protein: CASKDQEAEAFF.

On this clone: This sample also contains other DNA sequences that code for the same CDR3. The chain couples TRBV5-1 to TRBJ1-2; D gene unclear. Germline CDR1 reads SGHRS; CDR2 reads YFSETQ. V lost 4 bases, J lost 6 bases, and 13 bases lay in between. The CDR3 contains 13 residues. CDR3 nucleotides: TGCGCCAGCAGCCTTAGCCCCCTAGATGGCTACACCTTC. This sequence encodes CASSLSPLDGYTF.

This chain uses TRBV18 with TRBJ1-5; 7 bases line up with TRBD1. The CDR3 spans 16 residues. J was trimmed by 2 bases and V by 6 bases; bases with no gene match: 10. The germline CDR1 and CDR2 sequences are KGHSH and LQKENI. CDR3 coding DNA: TGTGCCAGCTCTACCGTCAGCCAGGGGGGCAATCAGCCCCAGCATTTT. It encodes CASSTVSQGGNQPQHF.

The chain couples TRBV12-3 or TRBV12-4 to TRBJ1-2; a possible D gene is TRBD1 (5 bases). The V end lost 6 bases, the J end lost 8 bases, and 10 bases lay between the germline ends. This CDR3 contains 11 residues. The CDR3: CASSQGRGYTF. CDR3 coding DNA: TGTGCCAGCAGCCAGGGTCGAGGCTACACCTTC.

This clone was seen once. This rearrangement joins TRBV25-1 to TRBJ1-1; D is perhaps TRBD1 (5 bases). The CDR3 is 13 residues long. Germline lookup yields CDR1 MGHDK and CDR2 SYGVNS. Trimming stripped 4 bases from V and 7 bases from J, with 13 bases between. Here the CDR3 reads CASSGPEGVEAFF. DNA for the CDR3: TGTGCCAGCAGTGGCCCGGAAGGGGTTGAAGCTTTCTTT.